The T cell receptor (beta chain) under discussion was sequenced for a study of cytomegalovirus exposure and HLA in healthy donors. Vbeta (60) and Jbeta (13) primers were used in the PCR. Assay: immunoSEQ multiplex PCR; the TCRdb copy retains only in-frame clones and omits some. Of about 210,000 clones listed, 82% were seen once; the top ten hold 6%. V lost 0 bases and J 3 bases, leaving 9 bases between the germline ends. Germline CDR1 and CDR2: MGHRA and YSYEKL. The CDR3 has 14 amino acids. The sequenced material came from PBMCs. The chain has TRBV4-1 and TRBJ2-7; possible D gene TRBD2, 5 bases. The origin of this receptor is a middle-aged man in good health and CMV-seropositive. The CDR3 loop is CASSQDRGNYEQYF. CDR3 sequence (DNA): TGCGCCAGCAGCCAAGATCGGGGTAACTACGAGCAGTACTTC.